This TCR beta chain was observed in a study of T cell changes during pregnancy in multiple sclerosis. TCRdb keeps only in-frame clones here, not all; method: immunoSEQ multiplex PCR. There are about 48,000 clones in the sample; about nine tenths occur only once, and 0.95% to 1.5% lies in the top ten. The CDR3 is made up of 14 amino acids. The germline V and J ends were trimmed by 6 bases and 0 bases, with 9 bases remaining between them. Per the germline V gene, CDR1 is SNHLY and CDR2 is FYNNEI. This TCR was recovered from a female donor with multiple sclerosis, enrolled in a pregnancy study. Here the sequenced sample was CD4+ T cells from peripheral blood mononuclear cells, taken in the second trimester of pregnancy. J is TRBJ2-1 and V is TRBV2; tentatively, D is TRBD2 (6 bases). The CDR3 here is CASRETSSYNEQFF. CDR3 bases: TGTGCCAGCAGAGAGACTAGCTCCTACAATGAGCAGTTCTTC. The whole variable domain, remainder taken from reference TRBV2 and TRBJ2-1, is EPEVTQTPSHQVTQMGQEVILRCVPISNHLYFYWYRQILGQKVEFLVSFYNNEISEKSEIFDDQFSVERPDGSNFTLKIRSTKLEDSAMYFCASRETSSYNEQFFGPGTRLTVL.